These 30 T cell receptor beta chains originate from one sample sequenced in a study of T cells in women clearing cervical HPV infection (dated by TCRdb to 2017 to 2018). Library preparation employed the immunoSEQ multiplex PCR assay. TCRdb obtained this table from immuneACCESS and retained in-frame rearrangements with V and J assigned. These tables miss some clones; where compared with another copy, unresolved V genes account for less than half of the shortfall, and the remainder is unexplained. The table for this sample records 15,000 to 20,000 clones. The biggest ten clones account for approximately 16% of the sample. What was sequenced was blood buffy coat. These TCRs come from a woman aged 18-70 years with a cervical HPV16 infection that either progressed to CIN3+ or cleared (not recorded which).

Notes on this clone: The read terminates 3 residues ahead of where the CDR3 ends, so the germline J gene completes it. This chain uses TRBV20-1 with TRBJ1-6; D might be TRBD1 (6 bases). Germline loops: CDR1 DFQATT, CDR2 SNEGSKA (reference sequence). The CDR3 contains 17 residues. The V end lost 0 bases, the J end lost 9 bases, and 21 bases lay between the germline ends. CDR3 DNA (partial): TGCAGTGCTAGAGATCCAGGGGTCTCCCTCTTAGGTTCACCC. This gives the protein CSARDPGVSLLGSP. The whole CDR3 protein reads CSARDPGVSLLGSPLHF.

In regard to this clone: The read gets to within 3 residues of the CDR3 end, and the germline J gene fills in the rest. The rearrangement joins TRBV7-9 to TRBJ2-7, with 8 positions matching TRBD1. This CDR3 is built from 15 residues. In germline, CDR1 is SEHNR, CDR2 FQNEAQ (reference sequence). V lost 1 base, J lost 6 bases, and 8 bases stayed unmatched. CDR3 loop: CASSLVSGGAIEQYF. The sequenced CDR3 bases are TGTGCCAGCAGCTTAGTGTCAGGGGGCGCCATCGAG.

Frequency places this clone as medium-sized (0.01 to 0.1%). CDR3 sequence reads: CASRRTGGNEKLFF. Incomplete CDR3 DNA: TGTGCCAGCAGACGGACAGGGGGGAATGAAAAA. The chain is built from TRBV7-2 and TRBJ1-4; 10 positions agree with TRBD1. The read gets to within 3 residues of the CDR3 end, and the germline J gene fills in the rest. Germline V gene data show CDR1 as SGHTA and CDR2 as FQGNSA. The CDR3 totals 14 residues. The V gene end was trimmed by 6 bases and the J gene end by 5 bases; junction bases not matched to a gene: 3.

As to this clone: The CDR3 goes on 3 residues after the read ends, and that part is filled in from the germline J gene. The V call is TRBV11-2, the J call TRBJ1-2; TRBD1 aligns across 11 bases. Trimming cost V 5 bases and J 4 bases; bases outside gene matches: 3. The germline CDR1 and CDR2 sequences are SGHAT and FQNNGV. CDR3 length: 14 residues. The CDR3: CASSPGQGGYGYTF. The sequenced CDR3 bases are TGTGCCAGCAGCCCGGGACAGGGGGGCTATGGC.

Remarks on this clone: Compared with germline, one end of the junction differs, possibly owing to a read error. The observed sequence ends 3 residues before the CDR3 terminus, with the missing tail filled in from the germline J gene. The rearrangement links TRBV18 to TRBJ1-2; D might be TRBD1 (5 bases). Germline V CDR1 and CDR2: KGHSH, LQKENI. The CDR3 runs to 16 residues. The chain's CDR3 is CVSSPEPGLAGETYTF. CDR3 DNA, as far as it was read: TGTGTCAGCTCACCAGAACCGGGACTAGCGGGAGAGACC.

To note about this clone: The read comes to an end 3 residues before the CDR3 does, leaving the germline J gene to fill in the end. The V call is TRBV6-2 or TRBV6-3, the J call TRBJ2-3, with D possibly called TRBD1 or TRBD2 (6 bases each). Germline V gene lookup returns CDR1 MNHEY and CDR2 SVGEGT. This CDR3 has 14 residues. Trimming cost V 7 bases and J 6 bases, with 17 bases left between them. The sequenced CDR3 bases are TGTGCCAGCACCCTTGGTCAGGGGAGGGATACG. Translation gives CASTLGQGRDT. The entire CDR3 is CASTLGQGRDTQYF.

Comment on this clone: Sequencing ends 3 residues short of the CDR3 end; the germline J gene provides the rest. The rearrangement joins TRBV2 to TRBJ2-5, with TRBD2 matching 7 bases. The CDR3 is 13 residues long. V dropped 8 bases and J dropped 0; count of bases not matched to a gene: 3. CDR1 is SNHLY, CDR2 FYNNEI, per germline. The CDR3 sequence is CASCGGHQETQYF. The sequenced part of the CDR3 DNA is TGTGCCAGCTGCGGGGGACACCAAGAGACC.

Note on this clone: The read ends 3 residues shy of where the CDR3 ends; the end is completed using the germline J gene. The chain combines TRBV19 with TRBJ2-3, with TRBD1 matching over 10 bases. There are 17 residues in the CDR3. CDR1 and CDR2 (germline): LNHDA, SQIVND (reference sequence). The part of the CDR3 DNA that was read is TGTGCCAGTACTTCAGGGGACAGGGGAGGGAGCAATCAGCCG. Its translation is CASTSGDRGGSNQP. From start to end, the CDR3 is CASTSGDRGGSNQPQYF.

Comments on this clone: The sequenced fragment ends 3 residues before the CDR3 boundary, so the rest is inferred from the germline J gene. The chain carries TRBV20-1 and TRBJ2-7; 10 positions agree with TRBD1. J was trimmed by 4 bases and V by 3 bases; bases with no gene match: 6. Germline CDR1 is DFQATT and CDR2 is SNEGSKA (reference sequence). The CDR3 covers 14 residues. Partial CDR3 DNA: TGCAGTGCTAGGGGGACAGGGGACGGGTACGAG. Protein sequence: CSARGTGDGYE. The entire CDR3 reads CSARGTGDGYEQYF.

With regard to this clone: The read finishes 3 residues shy of the CDR3 end, and the germline J gene is used to complete it. V is TRBV6-1 and J is TRBJ2-4, with 7 positions matching TRBD1. Germline CDR1 is MNHNS and CDR2 is SASEGT. The CDR3 is made up of 14 amino acids. CDR3 DNA, as far as it was read: TGTGCCAGCAGTGTCCGGGACAGCGGCTATGGT. It yields the protein CASSVRDSGYG. The entire CDR3 reads CASSVRDSGYGQYF.

Worth noting for this clone: The sequenced fragment ends 3 residues before the CDR3 boundary, so the rest is inferred from the germline J gene. This chain joins TRBV29-1 and TRBJ2-5; 8 bases agree with TRBD1. Germline V lookup: CDR1 SQVTM, CDR2 ANQGSEA. The CDR3 contains 16 residues. With V trimmed by 4 bases and J by 3 bases, 13 bases remained unmatched. This CDR3 is CSVVFPKTGDKETQYF. The sequenced part of the CDR3 DNA is TGCAGCGTTGTCTTTCCCAAGACAGGGGATAAAGAGACC.

On this clone itself: The read terminates 3 residues before the CDR3 end, so the remaining end is supplied by the germline J gene. This chain joins TRBV19 and TRBJ2-3, with TRBD2 matching 9 bases. This CDR3 comprises 17 residues. The V segment lost 3 bases and the J segment 2 bases; nucleotides outside the gene matches: 9. In germline, CDR1 is LNHDA, CDR2 SQIVND (reference sequence). CDR3 amino acids: CASSILGLAGATDTQYF. CDR3 DNA (partial): TGTGCCAGTAGTATTTTAGGGTTAGCGGGGGCCACAGATACG.

A remark on this clone: The CDR3 extends 3 residues past the end of the read, so its final part is completed from the germline J gene. This sequence joins TRBV30 and TRBJ2-4; the D gene is possibly TRBD1 (7 bases). The CDR3 consists of 14 residues. From germline, CDR1 is GTSNPN and CDR2 SVGIG (reference sequence). V lost 3 bases and J lost 2, with 11 bases in between. The CDR3 sequence: CAWRAGGSKNIQYF. CDR3 DNA (partial): TGTGCCTGGAGAGCAGGGGGGTCCAAAAACATT.

With respect to this clone: The CDR3 end lies 3 residues beyond the end of the read and is filled in from the germline J gene. This chain connects TRBV7-9 to TRBJ1-3, with 8 bases aligning to TRBD1. CDR1 and CDR2 (germline): SEHNR, FQNEAQ (reference sequence). The J segment lost 2 bases and the V segment lost 5 bases, leaving 5 bases of the junction unmatched. The CDR3 is 15 residues long. The CDR3 DNA, read in part, is TGTGCCAGCAGCCCGGACAGGGTAGCTGGAAACACC. Encoded protein: CASSPDRVAGNT. The full-length CDR3 reads as CASSPDRVAGNTIYF.

Concerning this clone: The read finishes 3 residues shy of the CDR3 end, and the germline J gene is used to complete it. This chain links TRBV7-6 with TRBJ2-3, with 7 positions matching TRBD2. The CDR3 sequence is 16 residues long. Germline assignment: CDR1 SGHVS and CDR2 FNYEAQ. V lost 1 base to trimming and J lost 2 bases; unmatched junction nucleotides: 6. CDR3 loop: CASSLGGGTATDTQYF. Partial CDR3 DNA: TGTGCCAGCAGCTTAGGGGGGGGGACGGCCACAGATACG.

The CDR3 bases that were read are TGTGCCAGCAGCCCAGGACAGGGAGGTAATTCACCC. Its translation is CASSPGQGGNSP. The whole CDR3 region reads CASSPGQGGNSPLHF. J is TRBJ1-6 and V is TRBV7-3; TRBD1 matches at 8 bases. The missing CDR3 end, 3 residues past where the read stops, is filled in from the germline J gene. V trimming: 5 bases; J trimming: 6 bases; junction bases outside the gene matches: 6. Germline V gives CDR1 SGHTA, CDR2 FQGTGA. The CDR3 length is 15 residues.

About this clone: Coverage ceases 3 residues before the CDR3 finishes, and the germline J gene fills in the end. The rearrangement links TRBV5-1 to TRBJ1-2, with D perhaps TRBD1 (6 bases). CDR1 and CDR2 from the germline V gene are SGHRS and YFSETQ. This CDR3 spans 15 amino acids. The part of the CDR3 DNA that was read is TGCGCCAGCAGCGGCGGGACATACAGCTCCTACGAC. Its translation is CASSGGTYSSYD. The entire CDR3 protein reads CASSGGTYSSYDYTF.

Concerning this clone itself: The missing CDR3 end, 3 residues past where the read stops, is filled in from the germline J gene. The gene calls are TRBV7-6 and TRBJ1-2; D is possibly TRBD1 (5 bases). CDR3 size: 16 residues. From germline, CDR1 is SGHVS and CDR2 FNYEAQ. The CDR3 here is CASSLNPLDSQGDYTF. The covered CDR3 bases are TGTGCCAGCAGCTTAAACCCCCTCGACAGTCAGGGAGAC.

As regards this clone: The sequenced fragment ends 3 residues before the CDR3 boundary, so the rest is inferred from the germline J gene. The chain combines TRBV20-1 with TRBJ1-5; D perhaps matches TRBD1 (5 bases). The CDR3 spans 15 residues. Looked up from germline, CDR1 is DFQATT and CDR2 is SNEGSKA (reference sequence). The V end was cut by 5 bases, the J end by 3 bases, with 17 bases between. The CDR3 sequence: CSARKSGRVNQPQHF. The covered CDR3 bases are TGCAGTGCTCGAAAGTCGGGCAGGGTCAATCAGCCC.

In the case of this clone: The read halts 3 residues ahead of the CDR3 end, with the missing end drawn from the germline J gene. The chain combines TRBV7-9 with TRBJ1-1, with D maybe TRBD1 (6 bases). This CDR3 spans 13 amino acids. Germline assignment: CDR1 SEHNR and CDR2 FQNEAQ (reference sequence). The CDR3 DNA, read in part, is TGTGCCAGCAGCTTAGTGGGGGCCCACGAG. Translation: CASSLVGAHE. The complete CDR3 sequence is CASSLVGAHEAFF.

With regard to this clone: The read finishes 3 residues shy of the CDR3 end, and the germline J gene is used to complete it. The chain employs TRBV11-3 and TRBJ2-1, with 12 nucleotides matching TRBD2. Germline V lookup: CDR1 SGHNT, CDR2 YENEEA. V lost 3 bases to trimming and J lost 9 bases; unmatched junction nucleotides: 6. The CDR3 runs to 15 residues. CDR3 in amino acids: CASSFASGGAGEQFF. The part of the CDR3 DNA that was read is TGTGCCAGCAGCTTCGCTAGCGGGGGGGCCGGTGAG.

Notes on this clone: The observed sequence ends 3 residues before the CDR3 terminus, with the missing tail filled in from the germline J gene. J is TRBJ2-7 and V is TRBV10-1, with TRBD1 matching 9 bases. J was trimmed by 3 bases and V by 4 bases; bases with no gene match: 1. Germline V gives CDR1 WNHNN, CDR2 SYGVQD (reference sequence). The CDR3 is made up of 13 amino acids. The sequenced CDR3 bases are TGCGCCAGCAGTGGACAGGGGGTCTACGAG. It is translated as CASSGQGVYE. The whole CDR3 region reads CASSGQGVYEQYF.

As to this clone: The read ends 3 residues shy of where the CDR3 ends; the end is completed using the germline J gene. The chain employs TRBV20-1 and TRBJ2-2; TRBD2 aligns across 8 bases. V lost 0 bases to trimming and J lost 3 bases; unmatched junction nucleotides: 6. Germline CDR1 is DFQATT and CDR2 is SNEGSKA (reference sequence). The CDR3 loop spans 16 amino acids. The CDR3 spells CSARDLTLADTGELFF. CDR3 DNA (partial): TGCAGTGCTAGAGATCTGACACTAGCGGACACCGGGGAG.

Concerning this clone: The sequenced fragment ends 3 residues before the CDR3 boundary, so the rest is inferred from the germline J gene. This chain connects TRBV18 to TRBJ1-5; D unresolved. The CDR3 spans 16 residues. V lost 2 bases and J 9 bases, leaving 20 bases between the germline ends. Germline V lookup: CDR1 KGHSH, CDR2 LQKENI. CDR3 DNA (partial): TGTGCCAGCTCACCAGAGTCACATGCCAATCTTATGCCC. Translated, it gives CASSPESHANLMP. The full CDR3 protein is CASSPESHANLMPQHF.

Remarks on this clone: The read falls 3 residues short of the CDR3 end, and the missing part is taken from the germline J gene. The gene calls are TRBV5-1 and TRBJ2-1, with D possibly being TRBD1 (6 bases). The CDR3 spans 15 residues. Between the trimmed V and J ends, which lost 3 bases and 3 bases, there was a span of 13 bases. CDR1 and CDR2 (germline): SGHRS, YFSETQ. The part of the CDR3 DNA that was read is TGCGCCAGCAGCTCGTCCGACAGGTTCTACAATGAG. Protein: CASSSSDRFYNE. The whole CDR3 protein reads CASSSSDRFYNEQFF.

Comments on this clone: Read coverage stops 3 residues before the CDR3 terminus; the germline J gene supplies the remainder. This chain links TRBV18 with TRBJ1-6, with a tentative D call TRBD1 (5 bases). The CDR3 runs 15 residues. Germline V gene data show CDR1 as KGHSH and CDR2 as LQKENI. Trimming took 2 bases from V and 5 from J, leaving 10 bases between them. CDR3 DNA, as far as it was read: TGTGCCAGCTCACCAGGGGGGTCCGATAATTCACCC. Its translation is CASSPGGSDNSP. The whole CDR3 protein reads CASSPGGSDNSPLHF. Using reference TRBV18 and TRBJ1-6 for the parts outside the CDR3, the full variable domain is NAGVMQNPRHLVRRRGQEARLRCSPMKGHSHVYWYRQLPEEGLKFMVYLQKENIIDESGMPKERFSAEFPKEGPSILRIQQVVRGDSAAYFCASSPGGSDNSPLHFGNGTRLTVT.

Points on this clone: The junction and the germline gene differ at one end; a read error may be behind it. The read ends 3 residues early relative to the CDR3; the germline J gene fills the gap. The gene calls are TRBV4-2 and TRBJ2-3, with D tentatively TRBD1 (5 bases). Looked up from germline, CDR1 is LGHNA and CDR2 is YNFKEQ. This CDR3 has 13 amino acids. CDR3 DNA, as far as it was read: TGCGCCAGCTCAGCTCAGGGCCCAGATACG. This codes for CASSAQGPDT. The full CDR3 protein reads CASSAQGPDTQYF.

As to this clone: The read terminates 3 residues before the CDR3 end, so the remaining end is supplied by the germline J gene. The rearrangement uses TRBV5-6 and TRBJ1-4, with 8 positions matching TRBD1. This CDR3 contains 15 residues. Per germline, CDR1 SGHDT and CDR2 YYEEEE. The CDR3 is CASSFQGAVNSPLFF. The DNA read from the CDR3 is TGTGCCAGCAGCTTCCAGGGGGCTGTTAATTCACCA.

As regards this clone: The read finishes 3 residues shy of the CDR3 end, and the germline J gene is used to complete it. The chain has TRBV12-3 or TRBV12-4 and TRBJ2-1; TRBD2 is a possible D gene (6 bases). The V gene lost 6 bases and the J gene lost 4 bases, with 16 bases spanning the gap. The CDR3 extends over 15 amino acids. CDR3 DNA, as far as it was read: TGTGCCAGCAGGCCCACCGGGACTGCATACAATGAG. Translation: CASRPTGTAYNE. The entire CDR3 protein reads CASRPTGTAYNEQFF.

Points on this clone: The sequence runs out 3 residues before the end of the CDR3; the remainder is reconstructed from the germline J gene. The gene calls are TRBV7-6 and TRBJ1-1; D gene unclear. This CDR3 is built from 15 residues. The V gene's germline CDR1 is SGHVS and CDR2 FNYEAQ. The CDR3 is CASSLARSGKETAFF. CDR3 DNA (partial): TGTGCCAGCAGCTTAGCGCGATCGGGGAAAGAGACA.